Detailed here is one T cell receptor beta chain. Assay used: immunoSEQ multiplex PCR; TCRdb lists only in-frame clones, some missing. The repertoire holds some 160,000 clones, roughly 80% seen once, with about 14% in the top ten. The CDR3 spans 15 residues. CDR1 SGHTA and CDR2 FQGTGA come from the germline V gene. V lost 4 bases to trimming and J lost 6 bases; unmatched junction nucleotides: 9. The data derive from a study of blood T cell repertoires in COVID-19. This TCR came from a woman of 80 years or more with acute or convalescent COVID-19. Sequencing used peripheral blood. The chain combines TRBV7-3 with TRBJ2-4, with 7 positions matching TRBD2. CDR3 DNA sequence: TGTGCCAGCAGCTCAGGCCGACTAGCAGGAAACATTCAGTACTTC. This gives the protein CASSSGRLAGNIQYF.